This T cell receptor beta chain was identified in a study of shared clonotypes between healthy human individuals. Per the study methods: ImmunoSEQ output held junction-only sequences without quality scores, so filtering differed. Assay used: immunoSEQ multiplex PCR; TCRdb lists only in-frame clones, some missing. V and J calls and clone size come straight from that table; D and trimming were deduced from the DNA. Of around 650,000 clones in the sample, about 96% were seen once. The CDR3 runs 14 residues. Germline CDR1 is MDHEN and CDR2 is SYDVKM. V gave up 8 bases and J gave up 9 bases, with 20 bases separating them. Study-level findings and limits: An effect of sequencing depth on clonotype sharing among donors was expected.

CD45RO-negative CD8 cells positively selected for CCR7 made up the naive population, which excluded terminally differentiated effector memory CD45RA+ cells. For this clone: The antigen is not known.

The chain is built from TRBV28 and TRBJ1-5, with D perhaps matching TRBD1 (5 bases). What was sequenced was naive CD8+ T cells sorted from blood. The clonotype was recovered from a woman aged 25 to 39 in good health. The CDR3 loop is CASARDQESWPQHF. The CDR3 nucleotides are TGTGCCAGCGCAAGGGACCAGGAATCTTGGCCCCAGCATTTT. The entire variable domain, with the rest obtained from reference TRBV28 and TRBJ1-5, is as follows: DVKVTQSSRYLVKRTGEKVFLECVQDMDHENMFWYRQDPGLGLRLIYFSYDVKMKEKGDIPEGYSVSREKKERFSLILESASTNQTSMYLCASARDQESWPQHFGDGTRLSIL.